These 28 T cell receptor beta chains came from one sample sequenced in a study of blood T cells in healthy people across ages. Through a sample-barcoded 5' primer and a J-beta primer mix, a second PCR was run for roughly 7 to 12 cycles. TCRdb reprocessed the 5' RACE reads with MiXCR, giving one entry per CDR3 protein. This sample carries fewer than 900,000 distinct CDR3 sequences, 30% to 45% of them seen once, and the ten largest clones take under 15%. The source material was blood. Receptors originate from a man between 18 and 35 years old in good health.

The chain joins TRBV6-2 or TRBV6-3 to TRBJ1-5; no definite D call. The CDR3 contains 12 residues. CDR1 is MNHEY, CDR2 SVGEGT, per germline. The CDR3 DNA follows: TGTGCGAGTCAGACTAGCAATCAGCCCCAGCATTTT. This encodes CASQTSNQPQHF.

Turning to this clonotype: At one end the junction does not follow the germline gene, possibly because of a read error. The chain carries TRBV6-6 and TRBJ1-2, with D possibly being TRBD1 (6 bases). The CDR3 contains 16 residues. CDR1 and CDR2 (germline): MNHNY, SVGAGI (reference sequence). The CDR3 loop is CASSYRSGAGLGGHTF. CDR3 in DNA: TGTGCCAGCAGTTATCGATCAGGGGCCGGGTTAGGTGGCCACACCTTC.

This chain joins TRBV7-2 and TRBJ2-5; 12 bases agree with TRBD2. The germline V gene has CDR1 SGHTA and CDR2 FQGNSA. V lost 5 bases, J lost 3 bases, and 7 bases stayed unmatched. The CDR3 spans 16 residues. CDR3 in DNA: TGTGCCAGCAGCGTGACTAGCGGGGGTTATAAAGAGACCCAGTACTTC. It translates to CASSVTSGGYKETQYF.

This clonotype was counted only a few times. The CDR3 DNA sequence: TGTGCCATCAGTGAGGAGGCAGGGGTTGGCTACACCTTC. Translated, it gives CAISEEAGVGYTF. The chain joins TRBV10-3 to TRBJ1-2; a weak D match, TRBD1 (6 bases). CDR1 is ENHRY and CDR2 is SYGVKD in the germline V gene. V lost 2 bases to trimming and J lost 7 bases, with 11 bases between them. The length of the CDR3 is 13 residues.

As regards this clonotype: A read error may be the cause here, since a much bigger clone is one base away. This CDR3 reads CASRQGQGGYDYTF. The CDR3 coding sequence is TGTGCCAGCAGGCAGGGACAAGGTGGCTATGACTACACCTTC. The V call is TRBV9, the J call TRBJ1-2; D may be TRBD1 (6 bases). The CDR3 spans 14 residues. Looked up from germline, CDR1 is SGDLS and CDR2 is YYNGEE.

The chain links TRBV20-1 to TRBJ2-7; D is unresolved. CDR1 is DFQATT, CDR2 SNEGSKA, per germline (reference sequence). V was cut by 2 bases and J by 3 bases, with 11 bases left in between. This CDR3 spans 13 amino acids. This CDR3 reads CSARSVRDYEQYF. CDR3 bases: TGCAGTGCTAGATCGGTAAGGGACTACGAGCAGTACTTC.

V usage is TRBV9 and J usage is TRBJ2-7; D not resolved. Trimming stripped 0 bases from V and 3 bases from J, with 4 bases between. Germline CDR1 SGDLS, CDR2 YYNGEE. CDR3 length: 12 amino acids. CDR3 DNA sequence: TGTGCCAGCAGCGTAGGCGTCTACGAGCAGTACTTC. Translation: CASSVGVYEQYF.

This chain links TRBV4-2 with TRBJ1-1; maybe TRBD1 (5 bases). CDR1 and CDR2 (germline): LGHNA, YNFKEQ. CDR3 size: 17 residues. V shed 0 bases and J shed 7 bases, with 21 bases lying between them. The CDR3 region is CASSQDRGRTRPGEAFF. The CDR3 DNA sequence: TGTGCCAGCAGCCAAGATCGGGGGAGGACTCGTCCCGGTGAAGCTTTCTTT.

This clonotype was seen a handful of times. This rearrangement joins TRBV20-1 to TRBJ2-3; 10 nucleotides agree with TRBD2. The J segment lost 1 base and the V segment lost 5 bases, leaving 0 bases of the junction unmatched. Per the germline V gene, CDR1 is DFQATT and CDR2 is SNEGSKA (reference sequence). CDR3 length: 13 amino acids. In DNA form, the CDR3 reads TGCAGTGCTGGGACTAGCGGCACAGATACGCAGTATTTT. Amino acids: CSAGTSGTDTQYF.

V gene TRBV3-1 combines with J gene TRBJ1-2, with TRBD1 matching over 7 bases. The CDR3 runs 18 residues. Germline V gene lookup returns CDR1 LGHDT and CDR2 YNNKEL (reference sequence). J lost 2 bases, V lost 0 bases, and 12 bases had no gene match. In nucleotides, the CDR3 is TGTGCCAGCAGCCAAGATTCTGGCGTGAGGGGGCAAAACTATGGCTACACCTTC. Translation: CASSQDSGVRGQNYGYTF.

The chain carries TRBV28 and TRBJ1-1; TRBD1 might be the D (5 bases). Per germline, CDR1 MDHEN and CDR2 SYDVKM. The CDR3 is 12 residues long. The V end lost 11 bases, the J end lost 4 bases, and 14 bases lay between the germline ends. The CDR3, as DNA: TGTGCCTTCAGATCAGGGCTCACTGAAGCTTTCTTT. It translates to CAFRSGLTEAFF.

J is TRBJ2-7 and V is TRBV29-1; D perhaps matches TRBD1 (5 bases). Germline V gene sequence: CDR1 SQVTM, CDR2 ANQGSEA. Trimming shortened V by 6 bases and J by 7 bases, and 13 bases separated the two germline ends. The length of the CDR3 is 11 residues. Here the CDR3 DNA reads TGCAGCGTGCCTCTAGGGGATGAGCAGTACTTC. Protein product: CSVPLGDEQYF.

This clonotype was counted only a few times. The chain combines TRBV12-3 or TRBV12-4 with TRBJ1-1; possible D gene TRBD1, 6 bases. CDR3 size: 16 residues. The V gene lost 5 bases and the J gene lost 1 base, with 17 bases spanning the gap. The CDR3 region has the DNA TGTGCCAGCAGTCCCACAGGGCGCGGCGGGAACACTGAAGCTTTCTTT. It yields the protein CASSPTGRGGNTEAFF.

This clonotype was counted many times. The gene calls are TRBV12-3 or TRBV12-4 and TRBJ2-5; weak D call: TRBD1 (6 bases). The CDR3 runs 14 residues. Trimming stripped 2 bases from V and 2 bases from J, with 9 bases between. CDR3 loop: CASSLRDKQETQYF. The CDR3 DNA sequence: TGTGCCAGCAGTTTACGGGACAAACAAGAGACCCAGTACTTC.

The V gene is TRBV20-1, the J gene TRBJ2-1, with D unclear. Germline V lookup: CDR1 DFQATT, CDR2 SNEGSKA (reference sequence). This CDR3 has 10 amino acids. With 7 bases removed from V and 5 bases from J, the gap between germline ends came to 6 bases. DNA for the CDR3: TGCAGTGGACTGAACAATGAGCAGTTCTTC. Its translation: CSGLNNEQFF.

Only one count was recorded for this clonotype. Its ends do not fully match the called genes, so a read error is possible. The rearrangement uses TRBV3-1 and TRBJ1-5, with D uncertain. Germline CDR1 is LGHDT and CDR2 is YNNKEL (reference sequence). The CDR3 runs 18 residues. This CDR3 reads CASSPSPPLVRSNQPQHF. The CDR3 coding sequence is TGTGCCAGTAGCCCCTCGCCACCCCTGGTGAGGAGCAATCAGCCCCAGCATTTT.

The V gene is TRBV7-3, the J gene TRBJ2-5; D perhaps matches TRBD2 (6 bases). Germline V gene lookup returns CDR1 SGHTA and CDR2 FQGTGA. The V gene lost 6 bases and the J gene lost 5 bases, with 19 bases spanning the gap. The CDR3 sequence is 15 residues long. The CDR3 here is CASRDSGLAGETQYF. The DNA of the CDR3 is TGTGCCAGCAGGGATTCGGGACTGGCAGGGGAGACCCAGTACTTC. Full variable domain (rest looked up from reference TRBV7-3 and TRBJ2-5): GAGVSQTPSNKVTEKGKYVELRCDPISGHTALYWYRQSLGQGPEFLIYFQGTGAADDSGLPNDRFFAVRPEGSVSTLKIQRTERGDSAVYLCASRDSGLAGETQYFGPGTRLLVL.

This clonotype occurred a few times. The rearrangement joins TRBV13 to TRBJ1-5; 8 positions match TRBD1. Germline CDR1 reads PRHDT; CDR2 reads FYEKMQ (reference sequence). The CDR3 loop spans 13 amino acids. V lost 3 bases and J lost 7; bases outside the gene matches: 2. CDR3 in amino acids: CASSLTGAQPQHF. DNA for the CDR3: TGTGCCAGCAGCTTGACAGGGGCCCAGCCCCAGCATTTT.

This clonotype was detected only a few times. The gene calls are TRBV18 and TRBJ2-1; possibly TRBD1 or TRBD2 for D (5 bases each). CDR3 length equals 16 residues. Trimming took off 3 bases at V and 0 bases at J, with 12 bases between the two ends. Germline V gene lookup returns CDR1 KGHSH and CDR2 LQKENI. The CDR3 sequence: CASSPNEGHSYNEQFF. The DNA of the CDR3 is TGTGCCAGCTCACCCAATGAGGGGCACTCCTACAATGAGCAGTTCTTC.

V is TRBV2 and J is TRBJ2-1; no definite D call. The CDR3 is 14 amino acids. Germline V gene data show CDR1 as SNHLY and CDR2 as FYNNEI. Trimming stripped 4 bases from V and 7 bases from J, with 14 bases between. The CDR3 is CASSGRTFGNEQFF. In DNA form, the CDR3 reads TGTGCCAGCAGTGGTCGAACCTTCGGGAATGAGCAGTTCTTC.

The chain carries TRBV2 and TRBJ2-5; the match to TRBD2 covers 11 bases. From germline, CDR1 is SNHLY and CDR2 FYNNEI. J was trimmed by 4 bases and V by 2 bases; bases with no gene match: 6. CDR3 size: 16 residues. The CDR3 DNA follows: TGTGCCAGCAGTGAATTACTAGCGGGAGTTGTAGAGACCCAGTACTTC. Amino acids: CASSELLAGVVETQYF.

V is TRBV11-2 and J is TRBJ1-4; D ambiguous. The V gene lost 3 bases and the J gene lost 12 bases, with 14 bases spanning the gap. CDR3 size: 13 residues. Germline values: CDR1 SGHAT, CDR2 FQNNGV. The CDR3 nucleotides are TGTGCCAGCAGCTTGGGCCAGCGGAGAGAACTGTTTTTT. This codes for CASSLGQRRELFF.

In the case of this clonotype: Just one base apart from a much larger clone, this may be a read error. The genes are TRBV24-1 and TRBJ2-3; 8 bases are a match to TRBD2. The CDR3 has 16 residues. The trim removed 5 bases at V and 3 bases at J, leaving 9 bases unmatched. Germline V gene lookup returns CDR1 KGHDR and CDR2 SFDVKD. CDR3 sequence reads: CATSGSGLGLTDTQYF. Written as DNA, the CDR3 is TGTGCCACCAGTGGTTCGGGACTAGGGTTGACAGATACGCAGTATTTT.

This chain links TRBV19 with TRBJ1-2; D remains unclear. The germline V gene encodes CDR1 LNHDA and CDR2 SQIVND (reference sequence). The CDR3 spans 13 residues. Trimming shortened V by 5 bases and J by 8 bases, and 15 bases separated the two germline ends. The CDR3 DNA reads TGTGCCAGTAGTGATGTGTATGGGGTCGGCTACACCTTC. Its translation: CASSDVYGVGYTF.

The chain links TRBV6-4 to TRBJ2-3; 9 bases match TRBD2. The CDR3 has 15 residues. J lost 0 bases, V lost 6 bases, and 4 bases had no gene match. Per germline, CDR1 MRHNA and CDR2 SNTAGT. This chain's CDR3 is CASREAGGSTDTQYF. DNA for the CDR3: TGTGCCAGCAGAGAAGCGGGGGGAAGCACAGATACGCAGTATTTT.

The genes are TRBV20-1 and TRBJ1-5; 7 bases map to TRBD1. Unmatched junction bases numbered 12, after V lost 4 bases and J lost 0 bases. CDR1 is DFQATT and CDR2 is SNEGSKA in the germline V gene (reference sequence). The CDR3 is 17 residues long. CDR3 sequence (DNA): TGCAGTGCTACCTCGCCCGGGACAGATTATAGCAATCAGCCCCAGCATTTT. Its translation: CSATSPGTDYSNQPQHF.

The chain combines TRBV14 with TRBJ1-3; D uncertain. The germline V gene encodes CDR1 SGHDN and CDR2 FVKESK. This CDR3 is 15 amino acids long. V was shortened by 6 bases and J by 1 base, with 13 bases between the two germline ends. Here the CDR3 reads CASSRGRLSGNTIYF. The CDR3 DNA follows: TGTGCCAGCAGTCGTGGCCGACTTTCTGGAAACACCATATATTTT.

Ten or more counts support this clonotype. V usage is TRBV29-1 and J usage is TRBJ2-3; 7 bases map to TRBD1. V was clipped by 3 bases and J by 2 bases; unmatched bases: 5. The CDR3 totals 14 residues. CDR1 and CDR2 from the germline V gene are SQVTM and ANQGSEA. The CDR3 spells CSVDNRGATDTQYF. As DNA, the CDR3 is TGCAGCGTTGACAACAGGGGCGCCACAGATACGCAGTATTTT.